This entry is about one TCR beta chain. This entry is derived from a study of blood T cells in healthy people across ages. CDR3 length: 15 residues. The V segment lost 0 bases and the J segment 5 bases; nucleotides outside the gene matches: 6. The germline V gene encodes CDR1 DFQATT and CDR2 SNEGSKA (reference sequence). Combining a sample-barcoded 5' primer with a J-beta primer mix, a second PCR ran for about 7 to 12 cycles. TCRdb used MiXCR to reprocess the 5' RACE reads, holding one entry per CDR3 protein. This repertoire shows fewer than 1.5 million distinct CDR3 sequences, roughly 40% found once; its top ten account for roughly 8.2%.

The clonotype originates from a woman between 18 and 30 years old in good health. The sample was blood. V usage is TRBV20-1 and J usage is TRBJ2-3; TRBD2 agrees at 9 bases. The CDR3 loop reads CSARDSGSAGDTQYF. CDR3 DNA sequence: TGCAGTGCTAGAGATAGCGGGAGCGCTGGAGATACGCAGTATTTT.